The 19 T cell receptor beta chains listed next were all sequenced from one sample in a study of cytomegalovirus exposure and HLA in healthy donors. A multiplex PCR was run with 60 Vbeta primers and 13 Jbeta primers. The assay was immunoSEQ multiplex PCR, and TCRdb's table has in-frame clones only and misses some. Of about 160,000 clones in the sample, around 80% are singletons; the top ten hold less than 1.2%. Sequenced material: PBMCs. These receptors all come from a middle-aged woman in good health and CMV-seronegative.

The table lists this clone with a count of one. J is TRBJ2-5 and V is TRBV6-1; D may be TRBD2 (6 bases). There are 14 residues in the CDR3. V lost 5 bases, J lost 1 base, and 11 bases lay in between. Germline V gene data show CDR1 as MNHNS and CDR2 as SASEGT. This CDR3 reads CASSLGLFQETQYF. The CDR3 DNA reads as TGTGCCAGCAGTCTGGGACTTTTCCAAGAGACCCAGTACTTC.

The chain carries TRBV5-1 and TRBJ1-3; the match to TRBD1 covers 7 bases. Germline CDR1 and CDR2: SGHRS and YFSETQ. V gave up 1 base and J gave up 0 bases; unmatched junction bases: 13. The CDR3 length is 19 residues. CDR3 in DNA: TGCGCCAGCAGCTTGTCGGGGACAGCCTCTTCGAGCTCTGGAAACACCATATATTTT. Amino acids: CASSLSGTASSSSGNTIYF.

The genes are TRBV28 and TRBJ1-5; tentatively, D is TRBD1 (5 bases). V lost 3 bases, J lost 1 base, and 7 bases lay in between. The CDR3 consists of 14 residues. Germline V gene sequence: CDR1 MDHEN, CDR2 SYDVKM. CDR3: CASSLGPSNQPQHF. CDR3 nucleotide sequence: TGTGCCAGCAGTTTGGGGCCGAGCAATCAGCCCCAGCATTTT.

The J gene is TRBJ1-5, the V gene TRBV27; possibly TRBD1 for D (5 bases). Germline assignment: CDR1 MNHEY and CDR2 SMNVEV (reference sequence). The CDR3 loop spans 16 amino acids. V was pared by 4 bases and J by 2 bases, with 15 bases between. The CDR3 DNA follows: TGTGCCAGCAGTTCTACACGCAGGGAAGGCAATCAGCCCCAGCATTTT. Translated, it gives CASSSTRREGNQPQHF.

This chain links TRBV6-1 with TRBJ1-5; D remains ambiguous. V was pared by 6 bases and J by 3 bases, with 15 bases between. Looked up from germline, CDR1 is MNHNS and CDR2 is SASEGT. The CDR3 length is 15 residues. The CDR3 DNA reads as TGTGCCAGCAGGAGGGCAGGCAACATCAATCAGCCCCAGCATTTT. It encodes CASRRAGNINQPQHF.

This clone occurred a few times. Other nucleotide sequences in the sample specify the same CDR3. This rearrangement joins TRBV9 to TRBJ1-5; 10 nucleotides match TRBD1. The CDR3 has 16 amino acids. The germline V gene encodes CDR1 SGDLS and CDR2 YYNGEE. J lost 3 bases, V lost 4 bases, and 7 bases had no gene match. Here the CDR3 reads CASSPGTGASNQPQHF. Here the CDR3 DNA reads TGTGCCAGCAGCCCCGGGACAGGGGCCTCCAATCAGCCCCAGCATTTT.

This chain connects TRBV27 to TRBJ1-2, with 8 bases that match TRBD1. With 2 bases clipped from V and 0 bases from J, the junction kept 8 bases outside the gene matches. The CDR3 totals 17 residues. The germline V gene encodes CDR1 MNHEY and CDR2 SMNVEV (reference sequence). The CDR3 is CASSLQQGGSTNYGYTF. The CDR3 bases are TGTGCCAGCAGTTTACAACAGGGGGGCTCTACTAACTATGGCTACACCTTC.

The chain couples TRBV5-1 to TRBJ2-6, with 7 nucleotides matching TRBD2. This CDR3 is 18 amino acids long. Germline CDR1 SGHRS, CDR2 YFSETQ. With 0 bases clipped from V and 0 bases from J, the junction kept 6 bases outside the gene matches. CDR3 amino acids: CASSLGLAVYSGANVLTF. The CDR3 DNA is TGCGCCAGCAGCTTGGGTCTAGCGGTTTACTCTGGGGCCAACGTCCTGACTTTC.

This rearrangement joins TRBV11-3 to TRBJ2-4; 9 bases map to TRBD1. Germline CDR1 reads SGHNT; CDR2 reads YENEEA. This CDR3 is built from 18 residues. V trimming: 3 bases; J trimming: 3 bases; junction bases outside the gene matches: 12. The CDR3 bases are TGTGCCAGCAGCTTTGGGACAGGGAAGGGCTCTGGCAAAAACATTCAGTACTTC. Translating it yields CASSFGTGKGSGKNIQYF.

The J gene is TRBJ1-5, the V gene TRBV11-2; D unclear. CDR1 and CDR2 (germline): SGHAT, FQNNGV. The length of the CDR3 is 17 residues. Trimming stripped 3 bases from V and 7 bases from J, with 22 bases between. CDR3 residues: CASSLLSRDYLEQPQHF. The CDR3, as DNA: TGTGCCAGCAGCTTGTTATCCCGGGATTACTTAGAACAGCCCCAGCATTTT.

This clone was counted once. The rearrangement joins TRBV5-1 to TRBJ1-1; D perhaps matches TRBD1 (5 bases). The V gene's germline CDR1 is SGHRS and CDR2 YFSETQ. The CDR3 spans 14 residues. Trimming shortened V by 2 bases and J by 1 base, and 9 bases separated the two germline ends. CDR3 nucleotide sequence: TGCGCCAGCAGCTTCCAGGGAACGAACACTGAAGCTTTCTTT. Translating it yields CASSFQGTNTEAFF.

The DNA for the CDR3 is TGTGCCAGCCAGACCAGTCGGGATTCACCCCTCCACTTT. Translating gives CASQTSRDSPLHF. The genes are TRBV6-1 and TRBJ1-6; D not certain. The CDR3 extends over 13 amino acids. V lost 8 bases and J lost 8, with 13 bases in between. Germline CDR1 is MNHNS and CDR2 is SASEGT.

This clone was counted between two and nine times. The V call is TRBV7-2, the J call TRBJ1-2, with a weak D call TRBD1 (5 bases). CDR3 length: 14 residues. Germline CDR1 SGHTA, CDR2 FQGNSA. With 6 bases removed from V and 4 bases from J, the gap between germline ends came to 15 bases. For the CDR3, the DNA is TGTGCCAGCAGGCCACCATTCCAGGGCTATGGCTACACCTTC. It codes for CASRPPFQGYGYTF.

CDR3 sequence reads: CASLEGAGRYEQYF. The DNA of the CDR3 is TGTGCCAGCCTAGAAGGGGCGGGGCGGTACGAGCAGTACTTC. The chain couples TRBV28 to TRBJ2-7, with D perhaps matching TRBD2 (6 bases). Looked up from germline, CDR1 is MDHEN and CDR2 is SYDVKM. The CDR3 is 14 amino acids. V was cut by 8 bases and J by 4 bases, with 18 bases left in between.

The chain carries TRBV5-1 and TRBJ1-1; D gene unclear. Germline V gene lookup returns CDR1 SGHRS and CDR2 YFSETQ. Trimming removed 4 bases at V and 6 bases at J, with 19 bases between. This CDR3 spans 15 amino acids. In DNA form, the CDR3 reads TGCGCCAGCAGCCCGGACGGGGTGAGTTACGCTGAAGCTTTCTTT. Protein: CASSPDGVSYAEAFF.

This sequence joins TRBV6-1 and TRBJ1-5; D possibly corresponds to TRBD1 (5 bases). The CDR3 spans 14 residues. The V end was cut by 6 bases, the J end by 9 bases, with 18 bases between. CDR1 MNHNS and CDR2 SASEGT come from the germline V gene. CDR3 nucleotide sequence: TGTGCCAGCAGAAGGGGCACCAGCATTTTGCCCCAGCATTTT. Translated, it gives CASRRGTSILPQHF.

This clone was seen repeatedly, ten times or more. This chain uses TRBV5-1 with TRBJ1-5; no reliable D call. The V end lost 0 bases, the J end lost 2 bases, and 9 bases lay between the germline ends. Germline V gives CDR1 SGHRS, CDR2 YFSETQ. This CDR3 has 15 amino acids. CDR3 in amino acids: CASSLGPLGNQPQHF. The CDR3 DNA sequence: TGCGCCAGCAGCTTGGGGCCCCTGGGCAATCAGCCCCAGCATTTT.

The chain has TRBV18 and TRBJ1-1; D is ambiguous. The V end lost 1 base, the J end lost 4 bases, and 10 bases lay between the germline ends. Germline V gene lookup returns CDR1 KGHSH and CDR2 LQKENI. This CDR3 comprises 14 residues. This chain's CDR3 is CASSPRNEGTEAFF. The CDR3, as DNA: TGTGCCAGCTCACCACGAAACGAGGGCACTGAAGCTTTCTTT.

The chain carries TRBV10-3 and TRBJ2-3; a weak D match, TRBD2 (5 bases). Trimming stripped 0 bases from V and 1 base from J, with 8 bases between. CDR3 length equals 15 residues. Germline V gene data show CDR1 as ENHRY and CDR2 as SYGVKD. The chain's CDR3 is CAISESRDGTDTQYF. DNA of the CDR3: TGTGCCATCAGTGAGTCGAGGGATGGCACAGATACGCAGTATTTT.